This TCR beta chain was identified during a study of blood T cell repertoires in COVID-19. At the level of the study: COVID-19 samples from acute and convalescent phases originated in the United States, Italy and Spain. From T cells, B-cell-depleted T cells, or PBMCs came the material, which was cDNA or gDNA.

As processed by the authors: Estimates of nucleated cell counts were drawn from the amplification of reference gene primers. The method was immunoSEQ multiplex PCR; TCRdb's version includes in-frame clones alone and lacks a portion of them. D and trimming come from the DNA, and the V and J calls and clone size come from that table. The sample carries about 120,000 clones, around 89% recorded once. The germline gives CDR1 MDHEN, CDR2 SYDVKM. V was shortened by 5 bases and J by 3 bases, with 13 bases between the two germline ends. The CDR3 extends over 14 amino acids. This sequence was found in a human donor with acute or convalescent COVID-19. The donor label of this sample is uncertain. The chain employs TRBV28 and TRBJ1-1; no firm D call. The sequencing input was peripheral blood. CDR3 coding DNA: TGTGCCAGCAGTACCCCGACAATATACACTGAAGCTTTCTTT. This sequence encodes CASSTPTIYTEAFF. The full variable domain, its missing parts supplied by reference TRBV28 and TRBJ1-1, is DVKVTQSSRYLVKRTGEKVFLECVQDMDHENMFWYRQDPGLGLRLIYFSYDVKMKEKGDIPEGYSVSREKKERFSLILESASTNQTSMYLCASSTPTIYTEAFFGQGTRLTVV.